Listed here is a single T cell receptor beta chain. The CDR3 sequence is 14 residues long. Germline-derived CDR1 and CDR2 are MNHEY and SVGAGI. V dropped 6 bases and J dropped 6; count of bases not matched to a gene: 4. The sample originates from a study of blood T cell repertoires in COVID-19. Across the whole study: Samples came from the United States, Italy and Spain, spanning acute and convalescent COVID-19. In each case, the material was cDNA or gDNA derived from T cells, B-cell-depleted T cells, or PBMCs.

Authors' data handling: From reference gene primer amplification, estimates of nucleated cell counts were derived. Sequencing used immunoSEQ multiplex PCR; TCRdb keeps in-frame clones, though not all of them. Clonal size and the V and J genes are those of that table, whereas D and trimming came from the DNA. The sample lists 110,000 to 150,000 clones; approximately 82% were seen once. The sample comprised peripheral blood. This TCR was recovered from a human donor in a cohort sampled during active COVID-19. The rearrangement links TRBV6-5 to TRBJ1-4, with 10 bases matching TRBD1. CDR3 residues: CASRTGTGDEKLFF. The DNA for the CDR3 is TGTGCCAGCAGGACGGGGACAGGGGATGAAAAACTGTTTTTT.